This T cell receptor (beta chain) was sequenced during a study of shared clonotypes between healthy human individuals. CDR1 is ENHRY, CDR2 SYGVKD, per germline. J lost 0 bases, V lost 0 bases, and 12 bases had no gene match. This CDR3 is 19 amino acids long. Concerning this clone: Its antigen is undetermined.

Overall study findings and caveats: Across subsets, estimated richness was generally greater for naive than for memory populations.

Execution of the assay was at deep level. Sorted-subset replicate PCR reactions contained 150 to 200 ng DNA, corresponding to roughly 29,000 T cell genomes. Assay: immunoSEQ multiplex PCR; the TCRdb copy retains only in-frame clones and omits some. The sample consists of more than 2 million clones, 95% of them appearing once. The V gene is TRBV10-3, the J gene TRBJ1-1; 8 nucleotides line up with TRBD1. Sequenced: naive CD4+ T cells sorted from blood. Subset described: CD45RA+ positively selected. This TCR was recovered from a man younger than 30 in good health. The CDR3 region has the DNA TGTGCCATCAGTGAGTCGGGGACAGGAATCTTACGGATGAACACTGAAGCTTTCTTT. It specifies CAISESGTGILRMNTEAFF.